The entry below describes one T cell receptor beta chain. Its antigen is currently unknown. This entry comes from a study of immune evolution from preneoplasia to lung adenocarcinoma. Study as a whole: HLA loss of heterozygosity: 7% AIS, about 15% MIA, approximately 31% ADC, none AAH. Whole-study findings and limits: Top clone frequencies peaked in normal lung, apparently declining through invasive adenocarcinoma.

TCRdb's copy holds only in-frame clones and misses some; the assay was immunoSEQ multiplex PCR. The sample yields 4,000 to 6,000 clones, over 75% seen once. The V gene end was trimmed by 6 bases and the J gene end by 2 bases; junction bases not matched to a gene: 2. CDR1 and CDR2 from the germline V gene are MDHEN and SYDVKM. CDR3 length: 14 amino acids. Resections took place in Japan or China from the mid-2010s to the late 2010s. This TCR was sampled from a person aged 50-75 years with lung adenocarcinoma. Sequencing was carried out using FFPE minimally invasive lung adenocarcinoma tissue. The genes are TRBV28 and TRBJ2-7; 12 nucleotides agree with TRBD1. CDR3 DNA sequence: TGTGCCAGCAGGGGGGACAGGGGGCCCTACGAGCAGTACTTC. It encodes CASRGDRGPYEQYF.